This is a list of T cell receptor beta chains from one sample in a study of radiation and T cells in renal cell carcinoma. Measured with immunoSEQ multiplex PCR; TCRdb has only the in-frame clones, and not every one. This sample has 130,000 to 150,000 clones, with around nine tenths found just once. Sequenced material: blood, taken from a patient whose treatment included radiotherapy and nephrectomy. Receptors originate from a woman in her forties or fifties with renal cell carcinoma. The CDR3 runs from the conserved cysteine through the conserved F or W. The D gene is left open where the match is weak. For some rows the clone size is stated as once, few or many, or as a class when expanded; others skip it.

TRBV2	-	-	TRBJ2-3	CASRQGGTDTQYF	TGTGCCAGCAGACAAGGAGGCACAGATACGCAGTATTTT
TRBV4-3	-	-	TRBJ2-3	CASSQMPSDTQYF	TGCGCCAGCAGCCAAATGCCCTCAGATACGCAGTATTTT
TRBV7-2	-	-	TRBJ2-3	CASSLGGAESLDTQYF	TGTGCCAGCAGCTTAGGGGGGGCGGAATCCTTAGATACGCAGTATTTT
TRBV6-5	once	-	TRBJ2-3	CASRPTSTDTQYF	TGTGCCAGCAGGCCGACTAGCACAGATACGCAGTATTTT
TRBV5-6	-	-	TRBJ1-1	CASSGTGQVNTEAFF	TGTGCCAGCAGCGGCACGGGACAAGTGAACACTGAAGCTTTCTTT
TRBV4-1	-	-	TRBJ1-2	CASSQGPGNNYGYTF	TGCGCCAGCAGCCAAGGTCCAGGGAATAACTATGGCTACACCTTC
TRBV18	-	-	TRBJ1-5	CASSQLGGNQPQHF	TGTGCCAGCTCACAGCTGGGCGGCAATCAGCCCCAGCATTTT
TRBV19	few	-	TRBJ1-1	CASSMGGRNTEAFF	TGTGCCAGTAGTATGGGGGGACGAAACACTGAAGCTTTCTTT
TRBV7-2	-	-	TRBJ2-7	CASSLEWGAAYEQYF	TGTGCCAGCAGCTTAGAATGGGGGGCCGCCTACGAGCAGTACTTC
TRBV19	-	-	TRBJ1-2	CASSIAGVRGYTF	TGTGCCAGTAGTATTGCGGGGGTGCGAGGCTACACCTTC
TRBV14	once	-	TRBJ1-1	CASTFSPNTEAFF	TGTGCCAGCACCTTCAGTCCTAACACTGAAGCTTTCTTT
TRBV2	-	TRBD1	TRBJ2-7	CASSEETGAHYEQYF	TGTGCCAGCAGTGAGGAGACAGGGGCCCACTACGAGCAGTACTTC
TRBV10-3	-	TRBD1	TRBJ2-5	CAISNPGQGQETQYF	TGTGCCATCAGTAATCCGGGACAGGGCCAAGAGACCCAGTACTTC
TRBV6-1	-	TRBD1	TRBJ2-7	CASGAGQGTYEQYF	TGTGCCAGCGGGGCGGGACAGGGCACCTACGAGCAGTACTTC
TRBV11-1	-	-	TRBJ2-1	CASSRDAGARVAQFF	TGTGCCAGCAGCCGCGACGCGGGGGCCCGAGTGGCGCAGTTCTTC
TRBV7-9	-	-	TRBJ1-1	CASSPLLSPVAEAFF	TGTGCCAGCAGCCCACTCCTTAGTCCGGTGGCTGAAGCTTTCTTT
TRBV27	-	TRBD2	TRBJ2-5	CASRASGGPSETQYF	TGTGCCAGCAGGGCCAGCGGGGGGCCGTCGGAGACCCAGTACTTC
TRBV9	-	-	TRBJ2-1	CASSTAGSQSYNEQFF	TGTGCCAGCAGCACAGCCGGGAGCCAGTCCTACAATGAGCAGTTCTTC
TRBV6-1	-	-	TRBJ1-1	CASSEFVREDMQAFF	TGTGCCAGCAGTGAATTCGTTCGGGAGGACATGCAAGCTTTCTTT
TRBV27	-	-	TRBJ1-1	CASSLLGRGEAFF	TGTGCCAGCAGTTTATTAGGACGCGGTGAAGCTTTCTTT
TRBV2	-	-	TRBJ1-2	CASSQEVGDGYTF	TGTGCCAGCAGTCAAGAGGTAGGGGACGGCTACACCTTC
TRBV14	-	TRBD2	TRBJ2-1	CASSQDASGGARLRDEQFF	TGTGCCAGCAGCCAAGATGCTAGCGGGGGGGCGCGGTTACGGGATGAGCAGTTCTTC
TRBV6-5	once	-	TRBJ2-7	CASSYGVGATREQYF	TGTGCCAGCAGTTACGGTGTCGGGGCAACGCGGGAGCAGTACTTC
TRBV2	few	-	TRBJ1-6	CASSDRRLPLHF	TGTGCCAGCAGTGATAGGAGGTTACCCCTCCACTTT
TRBV7-2	-	TRBD1	TRBJ1-1	CASSLETGATEAFF	TGTGCCAGCAGCTTAGAGACAGGGGCGACTGAAGCTTTCTTT
TRBV11-1	once	-	TRBJ2-7	CASSPSFYEQYF	TGTGCCAGCAGCCCCTCCTTTTACGAGCAGTACTTC
TRBV5-8	-	-	TRBJ2-1	CASSYPGASNEQFF	TGTGCCAGCAGCTACCCGGGGGCCTCCAATGAGCAGTTCTTC
TRBV5-1	-	-	TRBJ2-3	CASSFFGTDTQYF	TGCGCCAGCAGCTTCTTCGGCACAGATACGCAGTATTTT
TRBV5-1	-	-	TRBJ2-1	CASSLGVVTSYNEQFF	TGCGCCAGCAGCTTGGGAGTGGTGACGTCCTACAATGAGCAGTTCTTC
TRBV11-2	-	-	TRBJ1-3	CASRSPGGGDGNTIYF	TGTGCCAGCAGGTCGCCGGGGGGCGGGGATGGAAACACCATATATTTT
TRBV12-5	-	-	TRBJ2-1	CATSRGGRNEQFF	TGTGCTACCTCGAGGGGGGGACGCAATGAGCAGTTCTTC
TRBV4-1	-	-	TRBJ2-7	CASSQVIADSYEQYF	TGCGCCAGCAGCCAAGTGATAGCGGACTCCTACGAGCAGTACTTC
TRBV5-1	-	-	TRBJ1-1	CASSFASVNTEAFF	TGCGCCAGCAGCTTCGCTTCCGTGAACACTGAAGCTTTCTTT
TRBV11-2	-	-	TRBJ1-3	CASSLSAVTGNTIYF	TGTGCCAGCAGCTTATCGGCCGTCACTGGAAACACCATATATTTT
TRBV5-1	-	-	TRBJ2-5	CASSLRGSGQETQYF	TGCGCCAGCAGCTTGAGGGGGAGTGGGCAAGAGACCCAGTACTTC
TRBV5-4	once	TRBD1	TRBJ1-1	CASSFGTGSLNTEAFF	TGTGCCAGCAGCTTCGGGACAGGGAGTTTGAACACTGAAGCTTTCTTT
TRBV14	once	-	TRBJ1-3	CASSQGISSGNTIYF	TGTGCCAGCAGCCAAGGGATAAGCTCTGGAAACACCATATATTTT
TRBV2	-	TRBD1	TRBJ1-4	CASRSGTAPNEKLFF	TGTGCCAGCAGATCCGGGACAGCCCCTAATGAAAAACTGTTTTTT
TRBV2	-	-	TRBJ1-4	CASTQLLDSLREKLFF	TGTGCCAGCACCCAGCTACTCGACAGTTTGCGTGAAAAACTGTTTTTT
TRBV6-5	-	TRBD2	TRBJ2-7	CASSPGLAIYEQYF	TGTGCCAGCAGCCCGGGACTAGCGATCTACGAGCAGTACTTC
TRBV30	-	-	TRBJ2-7	CAWSKGLGEQYF	TGTGCCTGGAGTAAAGGGTTGGGTGAGCAGTACTTC
TRBV10-3	-	TRBD1	TRBJ1-1	CAISEGQGDRVNTEAFF	TGTGCCATCAGTGAGGGACAGGGGGATCGAGTGAACACTGAAGCTTTCTTT
TRBV7-8	-	-	TRBJ2-3	CASSQSGDYGTDTQYF	TGTGCCAGCAGTCAGTCAGGGGACTACGGCACAGATACGCAGTATTTT
TRBV18	-	TRBD2	TRBJ2-5	CASLIAGIQETQYF	TGTGCCAGCCTTATAGCGGGGATCCAAGAGACCCAGTACTTC
TRBV7-8	-	-	TRBJ1-1	CASRPGRINLNTEAFF	TGTGCCAGCAGGCCAGGGAGAATCAACCTGAACACTGAAGCTTTCTTT
TRBV19	-	-	TRBJ2-1	CASSIRGEEYNEQFF	TGTGCCAGTAGTATCAGGGGCGAGGAGTACAATGAGCAGTTCTTC
TRBV6-6	few	-	TRBJ2-1	CASSYRGYNEQFF	TGTGCCAGCAGTTACAGAGGTTACAATGAGCAGTTCTTC
TRBV6-1	medium-sized	-	TRBJ1-2	CASSRGGYTF	TGTGCCAGCAGTCGAGGGGGCTACACCTTC
TRBV4-1	-	TRBD1	TRBJ2-6	CASSLGQGSGANVLTF	TGCGCCAGCAGCCTGGGACAGGGGAGCGGGGCCAACGTCCTGACTTTC
TRBV5-4	-	-	TRBJ1-1	CASRADSNTEAFF	TGTGCCAGCAGGGCGGACTCCAACACTGAAGCTTTCTTT
TRBV6-4	once	-	TRBJ2-3	CASSFRGGDTQYF	TGTGCCAGCAGTTTTCGGGGAGGAGATACGCAGTATTTT
TRBV6-1	-	TRBD1	TRBJ1-5	CASTTGQVNQPQHF	TGTGCCAGCACCACTGGACAGGTCAATCAGCCCCAGCATTTT
TRBV5-4	-	-	TRBJ2-7	CASSLVGGDEQYF	TGTGCCAGCAGCTTGGTAGGGGGGGACGAGCAGTACTTC